The clone carrying this T cell receptor beta chain has a handful of counts. This sample is part of a study of T cells in Graves' hyperthyroidism and ophthalmopathy. Study summary: Blood was drawn when the patient was first diagnosed and still untreated.

TCR beta CDR3 region amplification was performed from RNA transcripts. First-round RT-PCR of the TCR CDR3 relied on the HTBI primer set. MiXCR was run by TCRdb on the multiplex PCR reads, yielding one entry per CDR3 protein. Of a few hundred thousand distinct CDR3 sequences in the sample, roughly 12% are singletons; the top ten hold less than 25%. Material for sequencing was blood. The receptor's source is a man aged 30 to 39 with Graves' hyperthyroidism that later progressed to Graves' ophthalmopathy.

The CDR3 loop reads CASSLQVDYTF. The DNA for the CDR3 is TGTGCCAGCAGCCTCCAGGTAGACTACACCTTC. The chain carries TRBV7-9 and TRBJ1-2, with unresolved D. V was shortened by 5 bases and J by 10 bases, with 11 bases between the two germline ends. The CDR3 contains 11 residues. CDR1 SEHNR and CDR2 FQNEAQ come from the germline V gene (reference sequence).